This T cell receptor beta chain was captured in a study of cytomegalovirus exposure and HLA in healthy donors (TCRdb year 2017). Describing the broader study: In an earlier analysis of roughly 590 of the donors, 276 Gb of sequence data and 90 million to 120 million unique TCR beta sequences from 180 million or so T cells were reported. To decide whether each TCR beta V gene segment behaved as functional or pseudogenic, an earlier analysis of some 540 of the donors relied on high-throughput TCR beta sequencing. The study aimed to test whether cataloging public T cell receptors could reveal signatures of past pathogen exposure. A later analysis re-examined previously published TCR beta repertoires from around 670 donors and added high-resolution HLA genotyping to investigate patterns of TCR occurrence. An early release covering roughly 580 HLA-typed donors comprised roughly 300 gigabases of sequencing data and approximately 85 million unique TCR sequences. The study used immunosequencing to profile the T cell repertoires of approximately 650 subjects and linked those repertoires to cytomegalovirus serostatus. Along with the approximately 600-subject first cohort, a separate validation cohort of over 90 different subjects was used. Every discovery cohort repertoire had been produced on one sequencing platform. Alongside the repertoire data, information on donor age, sex, ethnicity and CMV serostatus was compiled. The later analysis used no new phenotypic data to find candidate immune exposures, relying instead on TCR beta sequences and their occurrence across donors. Typing coverage differed by locus: A, B, C, DRB1 and DQB1 were typed in roughly 629-630 donors, DQA1 in approximately 520, DPA1 in over 600, and DPB1 in 450 to 490. To predict cytomegalovirus infection status, the study combined high-throughput TCR immunosequencing, statistical association of individual TCRs with disease status, and machine learning. Of the 350 to 400 genotyped donors, roughly 85% fell in the genetic ancestry cluster associated with self-reported Caucasian donors. Roughly five DR-DQ haplotypes were handled as single units for association and clustering, since linkage in the cohort was strong. HLA typing included class I and class II loci at four-digit resolution. Across around 400 genotyped donors of the cohort, an average of roughly 230,000 unique TCR beta nucleotide sequences per donor were sequenced, and around 19% of those sequences were non-productive. A later genetic analysis took genome-wide SNP genotypes for about 60% of the roughly 670 donors and used that subset as a discovery cohort. Paper-wide results and their limitations: It was suggested by the authors that the approach could potentially be generalized to other disease states and immunological phenotypes. When HLA alleles, especially DR and DQ, strongly co-occurred, TCR associations were difficult to assign to individual alleles. A cluster of highly shared sequence variants was judged likely to be a technical artifact of the sequencing pipeline. According to a later analysis, parvovirus B19, influenza, CMV and Epstein-Barr virus appeared linked to several top co-occurrence clusters. In vitro tests confirmed that a few of the cytomegalovirus-associated TCR beta chains recognize cytomegalovirus antigens. In the study, some 180 TCR beta chains were listed as associated with cytomegalovirus. In a later analysis, most CMV-associated TCR beta chains were found to appear HLA-restricted, with HLA associations seemingly driven largely by CMV exposure. A later analysis found that TCR association rates varied across HLA loci, with DRB1 alleles showing the most associated TCRs and HLA-C alleles the fewest. While some public TCRs were present in many individuals, most TCR sequences turned up only very rarely across donors. HLA typing was unavailable for some donors at each locus, so association tests used only the typed subset. An association between a missense DCLRE1C variant and V-gene and J-gene trimming of TCR beta chains was found in a later genetic analysis and replicated in an independent cohort. The classifier was reported to diagnose cytomegalovirus status with high specificity and sensitivity in both the original and validation cohorts. Correlated functional status among segregating V segments might reflect linkage disequilibrium, but an unknown experimental factor could not be ruled out. Roughly uniform sequencing depth across donors was assumed in presence/absence analyses, although this assumption may not hold. In an earlier analysis of some 640 of the donors, most TCR beta V segments were observed in productive rearrangements about 87% or about 30% of the time, broadly matching IMGT annotations. The only immune exposure information available for the cohort was CMV serostatus. Specific HLA alleles were associated with more than 15,000 TCR beta sequences at a false discovery rate of 0.05 in a later analysis. According to a later genetic analysis, donors in an Asian-associated ancestry cluster had fewer N-insertions in productive TCRs than the approximately 700-donor mean. In a later analysis, HLA-associated TCR beta chains showed more clonal expansion and lower generation probabilities than non-associated chains that were equally common. Because counts were too low, some 17 rarely observed V segments, including chromosome 9 orphons, were left out of the earlier analysis of several hundred of the donors. The cohort was sequenced for TCR beta chains only, and without alpha or paired-chain data the features that could be detected were limited. Some IMGT-functional V segments, including TRBV6-2 and TRBV6-3, could not be distinguished by the 87-base-pair reads and were therefore excluded. A further reported finding was that TCR beta sequences accurately predicted the HLA-A and HLA-B alleles for most subjects in the first cohort.

A note on this clone: Its recognized antigen is unknown. No much larger clone exists at a distance of one base, and base qualities are not known.

Libraries came from the immunoSEQ multiplex PCR assay. The multiplex PCR relied on a mix of 60 forward primers for TCR Vbeta segments and 13 reverse primers for TCR Jbeta segments. The CDR3 region of rearranged TCR beta genes was amplified from genomic DNA by a multiplex PCR assay. The amplified TCR beta libraries were sequenced on the Illumina HiSeq System as 87-base-pair reads. The study's processing was this. Across the roughly 700 repertoires, a later analysis counted approximately 75 million unique TCR beta chains, some 11 million of which were shared by at least two donors. A nearest-neighbor algorithm error-corrected the raw reads and collapsed the reads into unique sequences, merging closely related sequences to remove PCR and sequencing errors. V, D and J gene segments were assigned by aligning CDR3 sequences to IMGT reference sequences. For a sequence to be retained, a match of at least six nucleotides was required to both a V gene segment and a J gene segment. A rearrangement was called productive if the CDR3 had no stop codons and remained in frame with V and J, and every other rearrangement was called non-productive. CDR3 was defined according to IMGT convention as the region running from the second conserved V-encoded cysteine to the conserved J-encoded phenylalanine. Sequences without an unambiguous match to a single V gene segment were excluded from the earlier analysis of 500 to 700 of the donors. An earlier analysis of almost 600 of the donors classified V segments as functional when productive rearrangements were above 56.7% and as segregating when the standard deviation between donors was above 5%. A statistical classification framework was built to diagnose cytomegalovirus status from the catalog of TCR beta chain sequences. In a later analysis, V and J genes were assigned by comparing TCR nucleotide sequences against IMGT/GENE-DB human TR gene sequences. Using the TCRdist pipeline, a later analysis assigned CDR3 sequences along with most-parsimonious VDJ recombination scenarios. In a later analysis, each TCR beta chain was defined by its CDR3 amino acid sequence together with its V-gene family, and reads lacking a unique V-gene family were excluded. A later analysis removed roughly 590 highly shared, low-generation-probability nucleotide sequences to deal with suspected cross-contamination and a sequencing artifact. For each public chain, a later analysis derived a clonal expansion index from normalized ranks of inferred template counts within each repertoire. In a later analysis, generation probabilities were computed with a VDJ recombination model fitted to out-of-frame rearrangements, and the resulting probabilities were checked against IGoR. In a later analysis, TCR-TCR, TCR-HLA and TCR-CMV co-occurrence was scored with hypergeometric tests, and a repertoire-size bias correction was applied to TCR pairs. False discovery rates were estimated in a later analysis by permuting HLA or CMV assignments 20 times. In a later analysis, co-occurring TCRs were grouped using DBSCAN, with TCRdist sequence similarity added in when clustering inside HLA-allele-positive subsets. For co-occurrence clustering, repertoires with fewer than 30,000 or more than 120,000 public chains were excluded, along with roughly 5 repertoires with anomalous nucleotide sharing. TCRdb stores this immuneACCESS table with in-frame sequences only. Part of the clones is absent; in the studies checked, under half of the shortfall reflects unresolved V genes, and no reason is known for the rest. D and trimming were read from the DNA, whereas the V and J calls and clone size are those reported in that table. In this sample the table shows 120,000 to 150,000 clones, 65% to 85% of which occur a single time. 3.5% to 5.5% of the sample lies in the top ten.

The CDR3 sequence holds 14 residues, the cysteine and phenylalanine included. The entry retains the CDR3 DNA only, 42 bases that are in frame from base 1. Via the germline V gene (reference sequence), CDR1 is LNHDA and CDR2 SQIVND. Trimming takes 4 bases off V and 2 bases off J; junction bases not matched to a gene: 1. In total, 600 or so healthy bone marrow donors made up the cohort. At the time of sampling, every cohort member was nominally healthy, though immune exposures that went unrecorded were likely present. The donor tested CMV seropositive, placing the donor among the roughly 270 seropositive members of the cohort. Every donor gave a peripheral blood sample, and the peripheral blood mononuclear cells from that sample were used for TCR beta sequencing. Genomic DNA extraction from the blood cell samples was performed with the Qiagen DNeasy Blood Extraction Kit.

Sequences were obtained from PBMCs. The chain is assembled from TRBV19 and TRBJ2-7, and TRBD2 aligns with 11 junction nucleotides. This receptor was taken from a woman between 40 and 50 years old in good health and CMV-seropositive. The nucleotides read TGTGCCAGTAGTAAGACTAGCGGGACCTACGAGCAGTACTTC. It translates as CASSKTSGTYEQYF.